This TCR beta chain was documented in a study of blood T cell repertoires in COVID-19. Background on the study: Material from acute and convalescent COVID-19 was sourced from the United States, Italy and Spain.

As processed by the authors: Reference gene primer amplification gave nucleated cell count estimates. Libraries were prepared by immunoSEQ multiplex PCR; TCRdb keeps only in-frame clonotypes and omits some of them. Clonal size and the V and J genes are those of that table, whereas D and trimming came from the DNA. In the table there are about 99,000 clones, roughly 89% of which are singletons. The specimen sequenced was peripheral blood. This clonotype was sampled from a man between 65 and 85 years old with active or convalescent COVID-19.

The CDR3 here is CASSFVGLAGLKDTQYF. CDR3 in DNA: TGTGCCAGCAGTTTCGTCGGACTAGCGGGGTTGAAAGATACGCAGTATTTT. The chain joins TRBV27 to TRBJ2-3; TRBD2 matches at 12 bases. The CDR3 sequence is 17 residues long. Trimming took 3 bases from V and 5 from J; bases not matched to a gene: 9. Germline assignment: CDR1 MNHEY and CDR2 SMNVEV (reference sequence).